The 29 T cell receptor beta chains reported below all come from one sample, sequenced in a study of cytomegalovirus exposure and HLA in healthy donors. PCR involved 60 Vbeta and 13 Jbeta primers. Assay used: immunoSEQ multiplex PCR; TCRdb lists only in-frame clones, some missing. The table shows approximately 100,000 clones, with about 68% occurring only once. The source material was PBMCs. These receptors were taken from a male donor in good health and CMV-seropositive.

This chain joins TRBV5-6 and TRBJ2-5; 8 bases align to TRBD2. The trim removed 3 bases at V and 3 bases at J, leaving 13 bases unmatched. The CDR3 is 17 amino acids. CDR1 and CDR2 (germline): SGHDT, YYEEEE. This CDR3 reads CASSSIDWYGGEETQYF. DNA of the CDR3: TGTGCCAGCAGCTCCATAGACTGGTACGGGGGGGAAGAGACCCAGTACTTC.

There are a few counts of this clone. The chain recombines TRBV30 with TRBJ2-3, with 12 bases matching TRBD2. This CDR3 is 20 amino acids long. J was trimmed by 1 base and V by 0 bases; bases with no gene match: 14. Looked up from germline, CDR1 is GTSNPN and CDR2 is SVGIG (reference sequence). The CDR3 sequence is CAWSVPPKLAGGGGTDTQYF. As DNA, the CDR3 is TGTGCCTGGAGTGTGCCCCCCAAACTAGCGGGGGGAGGTGGCACAGATACGCAGTATTTT.

This sequence joins TRBV18 and TRBJ1-5, with D unresolved. Germline V gives CDR1 KGHSH, CDR2 LQKENI. This CDR3 contains 14 residues. Trimming left V 8 bases short and J 0 bases short, with 11 bases between. As DNA, the CDR3 is TGTGCCAGCCAGGAAACTTATAGCAATCAGCCCCAGCATTTT. Protein: CASQETYSNQPQHF.

This clone was seen only once. The genes are TRBV11-2 and TRBJ2-3; 7 bases agree with TRBD2. Trimming removed 2 bases from V and 6 bases from J; junction bases left unmatched: 11. This CDR3 region has 16 residues. The germline V gene has CDR1 SGHAT and CDR2 FQNNGV. As DNA, the CDR3 is TGTGCCAGCAGCTTATTGTCCCGGGGGGAGCGGGATACGCAGTATTTT. It specifies CASSLLSRGERDTQYF.

This clone was found a few times. This chain links TRBV27 with TRBJ2-5, with D tentatively TRBD2 (6 bases). CDR1 and CDR2 from the germline V gene are MNHEY and SMNVEV (reference sequence). The V and J ends lost 1 base and 2 bases respectively, with 14 bases between them. The CDR3 contains 16 residues. The CDR3 nucleotides read TGTGCCAGCAGTTTATTTTATGGGGGGACGCAAGAGACCCAGTACTTC. Protein: CASSLFYGGTQETQYF.

The chain is built from TRBV30 and TRBJ1-3, with 7 bases lining up with TRBD1. Per the germline V gene, CDR1 is GTSNPN and CDR2 is SVGIG (reference sequence). Trimming removed 2 bases from V and 4 bases from J; junction bases left unmatched: 5. CDR3 length equals 14 residues. The CDR3 sequence: CAWSLTGLGNTIYF. The CDR3 coding sequence is TGTGCCTGGAGTTTGACAGGGCTCGGAAACACCATATATTTT.

The chain employs TRBV30 and TRBJ1-1; 7 bases agree with TRBD1. Trimming took 0 bases from V and 11 from J; bases not matched to a gene: 15. The CDR3 runs 15 residues. CDR1 GTSNPN and CDR2 SVGIG come from the germline V gene (reference sequence). CDR3 sequence (DNA): TGTGCCTGGAGTGTCAACCCCGGACAGGCCCTGTGGGCTTTCTTT. This codes for CAWSVNPGQALWAFF.

The chain is built from TRBV20-1 and TRBJ2-7; D uncertain. Trimming took 5 bases from V and 0 from J, leaving 5 bases between them. The germline CDR1 and CDR2 sequences are DFQATT and SNEGSKA (reference sequence). The length of the CDR3 is 11 residues. The CDR3 loop is CSAHISYEQYF. In nucleotides, the CDR3 is TGCAGTGCTCACATCTCCTACGAGCAGTACTTC.

In DNA form, the CDR3 reads TGTGCCAGCAGTTTTCTCTCCGGGACTCTCAACAATGAGCAGTTCTTC. Its protein is CASSFLSGTLNNEQFF. This rearrangement joins TRBV5-4 to TRBJ2-1, with D perhaps matching TRBD2 (6 bases). Trimming left V 5 bases short and J 5 bases short, with 20 bases between. The V gene's germline CDR1 is SGHNT and CDR2 YYREEE (reference sequence). This CDR3 has 16 residues.

The chain uses TRBV6-5 and TRBJ1-4; D is undetermined. The CDR3 is 15 amino acids. Per the germline V gene, CDR1 is MNHEY and CDR2 is SVGAGI. V was pared by 0 bases and J by 0 bases, with 5 bases between. The CDR3 DNA reads TGTGCCAGCAGTTACTCCTTTTCAACTAATGAAAAACTGTTTTTT. It yields the protein CASSYSFSTNEKLFF.

This chain connects TRBV4-3 to TRBJ2-2, with D perhaps matching TRBD1 (5 bases). This CDR3 spans 16 amino acids. Trimming stripped 2 bases from V and 6 bases from J, with 16 bases between. Germline-derived CDR1 and CDR2 are LGHNA and YSLEER. The CDR3 DNA follows: TGCGCCAGCAGCCAACAGCTAACGGACAATGCCGGGGAGCTGTTTTTT. Translation: CASSQQLTDNAGELFF.

This chain uses TRBV9 with TRBJ1-3; no firm D call. Germline V gene data show CDR1 as SGDLS and CDR2 as YYNGEE. The CDR3 sequence is 15 residues long. Trimming took off 0 bases at V and 4 bases at J, with 11 bases between the two ends. This CDR3 is CASSVATGGGNTIYF. Written as DNA, the CDR3 is TGTGCCAGCAGCGTAGCTACGGGAGGGGGAAACACCATATATTTT. Full variable domain (missing parts from reference TRBV9 and TRBJ1-3): DSGVTQTPKHLITATGQRVTLRCSPRSGDLSVYWYQQSLDQGLQFLIQYYNGEERAKGNILERFSAQQFPDLHSELNLSSLELGDSALYFCASSVATGGGNTIYFGEGSWLTVV.

This chain uses TRBV10-3 with TRBJ1-4; D uncertain. The CDR3 is 15 amino acids. Between the trimmed V and J ends, which lost 6 bases and 10 bases, there was a span of 21 bases. The germline gives CDR1 ENHRY, CDR2 SYGVKD. The CDR3 loop is CAISAGELGLGKLFF. CDR3 nucleotide sequence: TGTGCCATCAGCGCAGGCGAGCTGGGCTTGGGAAAACTGTTTTTT.

CDR3 loop: CASSVDRASYEQYF. For the CDR3, the DNA is TGTGCCAGCAGTGTCGACAGGGCGAGTTACGAGCAGTACTTC. The chain recombines TRBV2 with TRBJ2-7; 7 bases line up with TRBD1. CDR1 and CDR2 from the germline V gene are SNHLY and FYNNEI. This CDR3 region has 14 residues. V shed 4 bases and J 4 bases; nucleotides not matched to a gene: 7.

V and J are TRBV6-1 and TRBJ1-1; a weak D match, TRBD1 (6 bases). This CDR3 has 15 residues. The germline V gene has CDR1 MNHNS and CDR2 SASEGT. Between the trimmed V and J ends, which lost 6 bases and 1 base, there was a span of 15 bases. CDR3 region: CASSPLPTGNTEAFF. The CDR3 DNA reads TGTGCCAGCAGCCCCCTTCCGACAGGGAACACTGAAGCTTTCTTT.

The chain couples TRBV30 to TRBJ2-3; D not certain. CDR3 length: 14 amino acids. Germline loops: CDR1 GTSNPN, CDR2 SVGIG (reference sequence). The V gene lost 3 bases and the J gene lost 0 bases, with 10 bases spanning the gap. DNA for the CDR3: TGTGCCTGGAGCCCCAGGCCTAGCACAGATACGCAGTATTTT. This codes for CAWSPRPSTDTQYF.

V is TRBV19 and J is TRBJ2-7, with D unresolved. Trimming took 0 bases from V and 5 from J, leaving 5 bases between them. The CDR3 consists of 12 residues. CDR1 is LNHDA, CDR2 SQIVND, per germline (reference sequence). The CDR3, as DNA: TGTGCCAGTAGTATAGATTCCAACGAGCAGTACTTC. Translated: CASSIDSNEQYF.

The chain combines TRBV5-1 with TRBJ2-1, with D possibly TRBD1 on 6 matching bases. Germline V gives CDR1 SGHRS, CDR2 YFSETQ. The CDR3 has 16 amino acids. V was clipped by 3 bases and J by 2 bases, with 15 bases between them. The CDR3 sequence: CASSYDGQSPYNEQFF. DNA of the CDR3: TGCGCCAGCAGCTATGACGGACAGTCCCCCTACAATGAGCAGTTCTTC.

The chain recombines TRBV28 with TRBJ1-5, with D possibly TRBD1 on 6 matching bases. Germline-derived CDR1 and CDR2 are MDHEN and SYDVKM. The V and J ends lost 7 bases and 0 bases respectively, with 16 bases between them. This CDR3 is built from 16 residues. The CDR3 protein is CASNIRDTYSNQPQHF. CDR3 DNA sequence: TGTGCCAGCAACATCCGGGACACATATAGCAATCAGCCCCAGCATTTT.

The V and J genes are TRBV5-4 and TRBJ2-3, with D uncertain. Trimming stripped 6 bases from V and 6 bases from J, with 20 bases between. The CDR3 sequence is 15 residues long. The germline CDR1 and CDR2 sequences are SGHNT and YYREEE (reference sequence). The CDR3 protein is CASTPTHPGADTQYF. The CDR3 DNA is TGTGCCAGCACCCCGACCCATCCAGGCGCCGATACGCAGTATTTT.

The J gene is TRBJ1-4, the V gene TRBV5-1; no definite D call. Germline loops: CDR1 SGHRS, CDR2 YFSETQ. V lost 1 base and J lost 3, with 10 bases in between. The CDR3 runs 15 residues. The CDR3: CASSLQRTSNEKLFF. CDR3 DNA sequence: TGCGCCAGCAGCTTGCAGCGAACCTCTAATGAAAAACTGTTTTTT. Full variable domain (missing parts from reference TRBV5-1 and TRBJ1-4): KAGVTQTPRYLIKTRGQQVTLSCSPISGHRSVSWYQQTPGQGLQFLFEYFSETQRNKGNFPGRFSGRQFSNSRSEMNVSTLELGDSALYLCASSLQRTSNEKLFFGSGTQLSVL.

This clone was picked up a small number of times. The chain uses TRBV29-1 and TRBJ1-2; unclear D gene. The V and J ends lost 4 bases and 0 bases respectively, with 6 bases between them. The CDR3 is made up of 12 amino acids. Germline values: CDR1 SQVTM, CDR2 ANQGSEA. The CDR3 loop is CSVAVANYGYTF. The CDR3 DNA reads as TGCAGCGTTGCGGTAGCTAACTATGGCTACACCTTC.

This rearrangement joins TRBV9 to TRBJ2-2; 9 positions match TRBD1. Germline V lookup: CDR1 SGDLS, CDR2 YYNGEE. This CDR3 has 17 amino acids. Losses at the gene ends were 3 bases for V and 0 bases for J; bases not matched to a gene: 6. The CDR3 DNA sequence: TGTGCCAGCAGCGCAACAGGGGGCATCGCGAACACCGGGGAGCTGTTTTTT. Translating gives CASSATGGIANTGELFF.

The chain has TRBV5-1 and TRBJ1-3; 9 bases agree with TRBD1. CDR1 is SGHRS, CDR2 YFSETQ, per germline. The CDR3 has 20 amino acids. With 5 bases clipped from V and 0 bases from J, the junction kept 18 bases outside the gene matches. The CDR3 bases are TGCGCCAGCAGAAGATGGGCCGGGACAGGGAACGATCCCTCTGGAAACACCATATATTTT. It yields the protein CASRRWAGTGNDPSGNTIYF.

The genes are TRBV15 and TRBJ2-1; TRBD2 matches at 9 bases. This CDR3 has 15 residues. Trimming at V came to 0 bases and at J to 6 bases, leaving 3 bases not matched to a gene. Germline CDR1 reads LNHNV; CDR2 reads YYDKDF (reference sequence). The CDR3 DNA is TGTGCCACCAGCAGAGAGGGGCGGGGGGGCAATGAGCAGTTCTTC. The encoded protein is CATSREGRGGNEQFF.

The rearrangement uses TRBV10-2 and TRBJ1-2; 7 bases are a match to TRBD1. Germline V gene data show CDR1 as WSHSY and CDR2 as SAAADI. This CDR3 has 13 amino acids. Trimming took 6 bases from V and 4 from J; bases not matched to a gene: 5. CDR3 bases: TGCGCCAGCAGCCCGGGACAGATCTATGGCTACACCTTC. This sequence encodes CASSPGQIYGYTF.

J is TRBJ1-2 and V is TRBV4-3; TRBD1 agrees at 9 bases. The V and J ends lost 1 base and 0 bases, in that order; junction bases with no gene match: 12. The CDR3 runs to 19 residues. Germline V gene lookup returns CDR1 LGHNA and CDR2 YSLEER. CDR3 sequence (DNA): TGCGCCAGCAGCCAAGGTGACAGGGGGATGACGGGAGCTAACTATGGCTACACCTTC. This gives the protein CASSQGDRGMTGANYGYTF.

The V call is TRBV7-3, the J call TRBJ2-7; 8 positions match TRBD1. Losses at the gene ends were 4 bases for V and 2 bases for J; bases not matched to a gene: 10. Germline lookup yields CDR1 SGHTA and CDR2 FQGTGA. This CDR3 is built from 16 residues. The CDR3 DNA sequence: TGTGCCAGCAGCTCCCGAGGGGGGACAGGTGCCTACGAGCAGTACTTC. Protein: CASSSRGGTGAYEQYF.

The chain employs TRBV6-6 and TRBJ1-2; D is ambiguous. CDR3 length equals 14 residues. Germline CDR1 and CDR2: MNHNY and SVGAGI (reference sequence). The V gene lost 6 bases and the J gene lost 2 bases, with 13 bases spanning the gap. DNA for the CDR3: TGTGCCAGCAGCCCTTTGCCAACAAACTATGGCTACACCTTC. Protein: CASSPLPTNYGYTF.